These 11 T cell receptor beta chains came from one sample sequenced in a study of T cells after yellow fever vaccination. Using its own MiXCR run on the 5' RACE reads, TCRdb lists one record per CDR3 protein. The profile shows 300,000 to 450,000 distinct CDR3 sequences, roughly 8.4% of them singletons. This sample comprised PBMCs, obtained roughly 45 days after the first yellow fever vaccination. The receptor set was obtained from a man between 18 and 35 years old who received the YFV17D yellow fever vaccine.

This clonotype was counted only a few times. The chain recombines TRBV10-3 with TRBJ1-3, with no clear D. V lost 0 bases, J lost 0 bases, and 6 bases lay in between. The CDR3 sequence is 15 residues long. Germline loops: CDR1 ENHRY, CDR2 SYGVKD. The CDR3, as DNA: TGTGCCATCAGTGAGTCCAGTTCCTCTGGAAACACCATATATTTT. This codes for CAISESSSSGNTIYF.

In its sample, this clonotype was seen many times. The chain joins TRBV28 to TRBJ2-3; weak D call: TRBD1 (6 bases). This CDR3 is 14 amino acids long. The V gene lost 5 bases and the J gene lost 2 bases, with 11 bases spanning the gap. The germline V gene encodes CDR1 MDHEN and CDR2 SYDVKM. Here the CDR3 reads CASSTTGTTDTQYF. In nucleotides, the CDR3 is TGTGCCAGCAGTACCACAGGGACCACAGATACGCAGTATTTT.

This clonotype showed up just a few times. The V gene is TRBV5-6, the J gene TRBJ2-2; no clear D gene. This CDR3 contains 16 residues. Trimming removed 2 bases at V and 0 bases at J, with 11 bases between. CDR1 and CDR2 from the germline V gene are SGHDT and YYEEEE. The CDR3 DNA follows: TGTGCCAGCAGCTTTCTTTCGGCGGCGAACACCGGGGAGCTGTTTTTT. Protein product: CASSFLSAANTGELFF.

This clonotype has more than one count but fewer than ten. This chain joins TRBV7-9 and TRBJ2-2; no definite D call. The germline V gene encodes CDR1 SEHNR and CDR2 FQNEAQ (reference sequence). The CDR3 consists of 13 residues. The V gene lost 5 bases and the J gene lost 4 bases, with 8 bases spanning the gap. The CDR3 DNA reads TGTGCCAGCAGCCCGACATCCACCGGGGAGCTGTTTTTT. This gives the protein CASSPTSTGELFF.

The rearrangement uses TRBV6-5 and TRBJ2-7; 7 nucleotides line up with TRBD1. This CDR3 spans 12 amino acids. Germline lookup yields CDR1 MNHEY and CDR2 SVGAGI. V lost 7 bases, J lost 1 base, and 1 base stayed unmatched. The CDR3 reads CASKTGSYEQYF. CDR3 nucleotide sequence: TGTGCCAGCAAGACAGGGTCCTACGAGCAGTACTTC.

The chain uses TRBV19 and TRBJ1-1, with D possibly TRBD1 on 5 matching bases. Looked up from germline, CDR1 is LNHDA and CDR2 is SQIVND (reference sequence). CDR3 length equals 16 residues. Trimming left V 7 bases short and J 0 bases short, with 18 bases between. The CDR3 loop is CASIISGGLMNTEAFF. In nucleotides, the CDR3 is TGTGCCAGTATCATATCGGGGGGTCTCATGAACACTGAAGCTTTCTTT.

The V call is TRBV4-3, the J call TRBJ2-2; D assignment may be TRBD1 or TRBD2 (6 bases each). This CDR3 contains 19 residues. Germline CDR1 reads LGHNA; CDR2 reads YSLEER. Trimming left V 0 bases short and J 0 bases short, with 17 bases between. The CDR3 region has the DNA TGCGCCAGCAGCCAAGATCCCGGCGTGGGGGGCGCGAACACCGGGGAGCTGTTTTTT. Its protein is CASSQDPGVGGANTGELFF.

This clonotype was detected only a few times. The chain combines TRBV18 with TRBJ2-3; D may be TRBD1 or TRBD2 (5 bases each). In germline, CDR1 is KGHSH, CDR2 LQKENI. Trimming removed 5 bases at V and 5 bases at J, with 17 bases between. The CDR3 totals 15 residues. CDR3 nucleotides: TGTGCCAGCTCATCTCCCGGGACGGCAAAAGATACGCAGTATTTT. Amino acid sequence: CASSSPGTAKDTQYF.

This clonotype was counted many times. The chain uses TRBV6-6 and TRBJ1-2, with D perhaps matching TRBD1 (6 bases). This CDR3 contains 13 residues. With 4 bases removed from V and 2 bases from J, the gap between germline ends came to 8 bases. Germline CDR1 reads MNHNY; CDR2 reads SVGAGI (reference sequence). CDR3 loop: CASSFDRNYGYTF. CDR3 nucleotide sequence: TGTGCCAGCAGTTTCGACAGGAACTATGGCTACACCTTC.

This clonotype turned up a few times. V gene TRBV9 combines with J gene TRBJ1-3; a possible D gene is TRBD1 (5 bases). The CDR3 spans 14 residues. V lost 0 bases to trimming and J lost 2 bases, with 6 bases between them. The germline gives CDR1 SGDLS, CDR2 YYNGEE. CDR3 region: CASSVEGPGNTIYF. The DNA for the CDR3 is TGTGCCAGCAGCGTAGAGGGGCCTGGAAACACCATATATTTT.

The sample holds a few counts of this clonotype. The chain carries TRBV20-1 and TRBJ2-7; TRBD1 might be the D (7 bases). V was shortened by 0 bases and J by 6 bases, with 15 bases between the two germline ends. CDR1 and CDR2 (germline): DFQATT, SNEGSKA (reference sequence). This CDR3 has 14 residues. The CDR3 sequence: CSARDGGGESEQYV. CDR3 nucleotide sequence: TGCAGTGCTAGAGATGGAGGGGGCGAAAGCGAGCAGTACGTC.